The 14 T cell receptor beta chains in this list originate from one sample, sequenced in a study of T cell repertoires and HLA-DP antigens. Libraries were prepared by immunoSEQ multiplex PCR; TCRdb keeps only in-frame clonotypes and omits some of them. The repertoire has about 110,000 clones, around 92% of them found once; the top ten carry about 0.3%. Antigens of these TCRs are unknown. Sequenced: CD4+ T cells from PBMCs. The receptors shown here come from a woman in her late teens or twenties in good health and CMV-seronegative.

The chain employs TRBV10-2 and TRBJ2-3, with no clear D. V was trimmed by 6 bases and J by 2 bases, leaving 12 bases between them. CDR1 WSHSY and CDR2 SAAADI come from the germline V gene. The CDR3 consists of 14 residues. CDR3 coding DNA: TGCGCCAGCAGGGCCCTGATACTCACAGATACGCAGTATTTT. Protein sequence: CASRALILTDTQYF.

The chain joins TRBV9 to TRBJ2-3; 13 nucleotides line up with TRBD2. There are 18 residues in the CDR3. CDR1 SGDLS and CDR2 YYNGEE come from the germline V gene. J gave up 1 base and V 0 bases, and 5 bases lay outside the gene matches. CDR3: CASSVGLAGGRGTDTQYF. DNA of the CDR3: TGTGCCAGCAGCGTAGGACTAGCGGGGGGACGTGGCACAGATACGCAGTATTTT.

The gene calls are TRBV9 and TRBJ2-2, with D perhaps TRBD1 or TRBD2 (5 bases each). V was shortened by 7 bases and J by 0 bases, with 13 bases between the two germline ends. The CDR3 covers 15 residues. The germline gives CDR1 SGDLS, CDR2 YYNGEE. This chain's CDR3 is CASGGDASNTGELFF. The DNA of the CDR3 is TGTGCCAGCGGTGGGGACGCCTCGAACACCGGGGAGCTGTTTTTT.

The CDR3 region has the DNA TGTGCCAGTAAAAATGAAGGCGGGAGACCCCTATCAGATACGCAGTATTTT. This codes for CASKNEGGRPLSDTQYF. This rearrangement joins TRBV27 to TRBJ2-3; 7 bases are shared with TRBD2. CDR1 is MNHEY and CDR2 is SMNVEV in the germline V gene (reference sequence). V trimming: 9 bases; J trimming: 4 bases; junction bases outside the gene matches: 19. CDR3 length: 17 amino acids.

J is TRBJ1-2 and V is TRBV19; TRBD1 agrees at 7 bases. CDR3 size: 16 residues. Trimming at V came to 7 bases and at J to 2 bases, leaving 13 bases not matched to a gene. Per the germline V gene, CDR1 is LNHDA and CDR2 is SQIVND (reference sequence). The CDR3 spells CASTPRGDRANYGYTF. DNA for the CDR3: TGTGCCAGTACCCCCCGGGGCGACAGGGCGAACTATGGCTACACCTTC.

A few counts support this clone. The chain links TRBV5-6 to TRBJ1-1, with D hard to call. From germline, CDR1 is SGHDT and CDR2 YYEEEE. The CDR3 is 16 amino acids. V gave up 0 bases and J gave up 11 bases, with 23 bases separating them. The CDR3 loop is CASSLDAQASSMGAFF. In nucleotides, the CDR3 is TGTGCCAGCAGCTTGGACGCTCAGGCGTCCTCCATGGGGGCTTTCTTT.

J is TRBJ1-2 and V is TRBV5-1, with a weak D call TRBD1 (5 bases). The ends were cut back, 0 bases at V and 0 bases at J, with 9 bases in the middle. This CDR3 comprises 15 residues. CDR1 SGHRS and CDR2 YFSETQ come from the germline V gene. CDR3 in DNA: TGCGCCAGCAGCTTGGCTGGGGGGACTAACTATGGCTACACCTTC. It codes for CASSLAGGTNYGYTF.

The chain is built from TRBV4-2 and TRBJ2-2; D may match TRBD1 or TRBD2 (6 bases each). The V and J ends lost 3 bases and 5 bases respectively, with 19 bases between them. Germline loops: CDR1 LGHNA, CDR2 YNFKEQ. This CDR3 has 17 residues. DNA of the CDR3: TGTGCCAGCAGCCAGGAACAAGGGGGGATTAAAACCGGGGAGCTGTTTTTT. Translation: CASSQEQGGIKTGELFF.

This rearrangement joins TRBV19 to TRBJ2-3; 8 positions agree with TRBD2. The CDR3 totals 14 residues. Trimming at V came to 7 bases and at J to 4 bases, leaving 7 bases not matched to a gene. Germline loops: CDR1 LNHDA, CDR2 SQIVND (reference sequence). CDR3 in DNA: TGTGCCAGTACCCCAGCGGGAGTGTCAGATACGCAGTATTTT. Its translation is CASTPAGVSDTQYF.

A single count supports this clone. V gene TRBV10-2 combines with J gene TRBJ2-7, with D maybe TRBD1 (6 bases). The CDR3 is made up of 14 amino acids. V dropped 4 bases and J dropped 1 base, with 11 bases sitting between them. Per the germline V gene, CDR1 is WSHSY and CDR2 is SAAADI. The CDR3 loop is CASSGAQGSYEQYF. Here the CDR3 DNA reads TGCGCCAGCAGTGGAGCACAGGGATCCTACGAGCAGTACTTC.

This chain connects TRBV7-2 to TRBJ2-3; D possibly matches TRBD1 or TRBD2 (5 bases each). CDR3 length equals 14 residues. Trimming left V 2 bases short and J 3 bases short, with 9 bases between. Germline loops: CDR1 SGHTA, CDR2 FQGNSA. Here the CDR3 reads CASSLQWGTDTQYF. CDR3 bases: TGTGCCAGCAGCTTACAATGGGGGACAGATACGCAGTATTTT.

The chain joins TRBV11-2 to TRBJ2-5; D may match TRBD1 or TRBD2 (6 bases each). In germline, CDR1 is SGHAT, CDR2 FQNNGV. The CDR3 runs 14 residues. V shed 3 bases and J shed 5 bases, with 13 bases lying between them. CDR3 DNA sequence: TGTGCCAGCAGCTTGAACCAGGGGAGGGAGACCCAGTACTTC. It specifies CASSLNQGRETQYF.

The chain employs TRBV18 and TRBJ1-1; D unresolved. With 4 bases removed from V and 2 bases from J, the gap between germline ends came to 2 bases. CDR1 is KGHSH, CDR2 LQKENI, per germline. The CDR3 is 11 amino acids. The CDR3 nucleotides read TGTGCCAGCTCACAAAACACTGAAGCTTTCTTT. It yields the protein CASSQNTEAFF.

The chain has TRBV10-3 and TRBJ1-1; 10 bases align to TRBD1. J gave up 2 bases and V 7 bases, and 4 bases lay outside the gene matches. Germline V gene data show CDR1 as ENHRY and CDR2 as SYGVKD. This CDR3 contains 14 residues. For the CDR3, the DNA is TGTGCCATCAATCGACAGGGGGCTAACACTGAAGCTTTCTTT. Protein product: CAINRQGANTEAFF.